What follows are 32 T cell receptor beta chains derived from one specimen sequenced in a study of control samples from healthy donors and cancer patients. Here immunoSEQ multiplex PCR was the method, and the copy in TCRdb shows in-frame clones only, minus some. The repertoire consists of under 80,000 clones, with roughly 93% occurring once and the leading ten covering over 1%. Sequencing was done on a sample of PBMCs. These receptor sequences come from a woman aged 40-49 years with lung cancer.

A word on this clone: One end of the junction fails to match germline, which may point to a read error. This chain uses TRBV7-7 with TRBJ2-3; 10 bases are shared with TRBD2. CDR1 SSHAT and CDR2 FNYEAQ come from the germline V gene (reference sequence). The CDR3 consists of 16 residues. CDR3 amino acids: CASSPGLAFGTDTQYF. The CDR3 bases are TGTGCTAGCAGCCCGGGACTAGCGTTTGGGACAGATACGCAGTATTTT.

The chain combines TRBV5-5 with TRBJ2-2; weak D call: TRBD2 (6 bases). CDR3 size: 16 residues. The V gene's germline CDR1 is SGHKS and CDR2 YYEKEE (reference sequence). V was trimmed by 0 bases and J by 1 base, leaving 10 bases between them. The CDR3 bases are TGTGCCAGCAGCTTGGACGCGCGGGGGAACACCGGGGAGCTGTTTTTT. Residues: CASSLDARGNTGELFF.

This chain uses TRBV3-1 (or the pseudogene TRBV3-2) with TRBJ1-5; D possibly corresponds to TRBD1 (6 bases). The germline CDR1 and CDR2 sequences are LGHDT and YNNKEL (reference sequence). V was pared by 3 bases and J by 2 bases, with 23 bases between. This CDR3 region has 19 residues. The CDR3 loop reads CASSHRAGDVARGNQPQHF. The CDR3 DNA reads as TGTGCCAGCAGCCATCGCGCAGGGGACGTCGCGAGGGGCAATCAGCCCCAGCATTTT.

J is TRBJ2-3 and V is TRBV4-1; 11 bases fit TRBD2. Germline V gene sequence: CDR1 MGHRA, CDR2 YSYEKL. The CDR3 loop spans 15 amino acids. Unmatched junction bases numbered 3, after V lost 4 bases and J lost 3 bases. CDR3 nucleotide sequence: TGCGCCAGCAGCCCCATAGCGGGGGGGACAGATACGCAGTATTTT. Translation: CASSPIAGGTDTQYF.

V and J are TRBV3-1 (or the pseudogene TRBV3-2) and TRBJ2-5; 10 bases match TRBD2. CDR3 length: 15 residues. The germline V gene has CDR1 LGHDT and CDR2 YNNKEL (reference sequence). V lost 3 bases and J lost 7; bases outside the gene matches: 8. Here the CDR3 reads CASSHWLAGVGTQYF. The CDR3, as DNA: TGTGCCAGCAGCCATTGGCTAGCGGGGGTCGGGACCCAGTACTTC.

This chain uses TRBV14 with TRBJ2-7, with TRBD2 as a possible D gene (5 bases). Deletions cut 6 bases from V and 4 bases from J, with 13 bases between. The CDR3 length is 13 residues. Germline V gives CDR1 SGHDN, CDR2 FVKESK. The CDR3 region is CASSPGSLYEQYF. The CDR3 nucleotides read TGTGCCAGCAGTCCGGGAAGTTTGTACGAGCAGTACTTC.

The genes are TRBV6-5 and TRBJ2-2; no firm D call. V was trimmed by 4 bases and J by 4 bases, leaving 10 bases between them. CDR1 and CDR2 (germline): MNHEY, SVGAGI. The CDR3 covers 14 residues. CDR3 region: CASSLGPSTGELFF. Written as DNA, the CDR3 is TGTGCCAGCAGTTTAGGGCCGAGCACCGGGGAGCTGTTTTTT.

The chain couples TRBV15 to TRBJ1-5; D is unresolved. The length of the CDR3 is 14 residues. V was cut by 4 bases and J by 5 bases, with 12 bases left in between. Germline CDR1 is LNHNV and CDR2 is YYDKDF (reference sequence). CDR3: CATSTGAADQPQHF. Here the CDR3 DNA reads TGTGCCACCAGCACAGGAGCGGCGGATCAGCCCCAGCATTTT.

The J gene is TRBJ1-1, the V gene TRBV5-4; D gene unclear. CDR3 length: 14 residues. Germline CDR1 and CDR2: SGHNT and YYREEE (reference sequence). Trimming left V 2 bases short and J 3 bases short, with 11 bases between. The CDR3 protein is CASSLKGRDTEAFF. The CDR3 DNA sequence: TGTGCCAGCAGCTTAAAGGGTCGGGACACTGAAGCTTTCTTT.

The V call is TRBV2, the J call TRBJ1-1; D gene uncertain. Germline V gives CDR1 SNHLY, CDR2 FYNNEI. The length of the CDR3 is 15 residues. Trimming pared 6 bases from V and 0 bases from J, leaving 14 bases between. CDR3 DNA sequence: TGTGCCAGCAGCCTGGACGGCCCCATGAACACTGAAGCTTTCTTT. Translating gives CASSLDGPMNTEAFF.

The chain carries TRBV9 and TRBJ1-6, with 10 nucleotides matching TRBD1. Losses at the gene ends were 4 bases for V and 4 bases for J; bases not matched to a gene: 11. This CDR3 spans 18 amino acids. Germline loops: CDR1 SGDLS, CDR2 YYNGEE. CDR3 sequence (DNA): TGTGCCAGCAGCCCTTCAGGGGACAGGGGCCCTTATAATTCACCCCTCCACTTT. This encodes CASSPSGDRGPYNSPLHF.

For the CDR3, the DNA is TGTGCCAGCTCCCGGGGAGGTGAAGGGCAGCCCCAGCATTTT. Its protein product is CASSRGGEGQPQHF. The genes are TRBV28 and TRBJ1-5; D gene unclear. Germline V gives CDR1 MDHEN, CDR2 SYDVKM. V lost 8 bases and J lost 7, with 18 bases in between. CDR3 length equals 14 residues.

The chain uses TRBV19 and TRBJ2-1; the D is unclear. Germline-derived CDR1 and CDR2 are LNHDA and SQIVND (reference sequence). Trimming pared 2 bases from V and 8 bases from J, leaving 10 bases between. CDR3 length: 13 residues. The CDR3 protein is CASSIPVGHEQFF. As DNA, the CDR3 is TGTGCCAGTAGTATACCGGTCGGCCATGAGCAGTTCTTC.

The chain couples TRBV19 to TRBJ1-1, with 8 positions matching TRBD1. V lost 6 bases, J lost 5 bases, and 23 bases stayed unmatched. CDR1 is LNHDA and CDR2 is SQIVND in the germline V gene (reference sequence). The CDR3 contains 19 residues. The CDR3 coding sequence is TGTGCCAGTAGCGCTAACCCGGGGCAGGGGGCCTTAAGGGGTACTGAAGCTTTCTTT. It codes for CASSANPGQGALRGTEAFF.

The CDR3 is CATSDRRTGTNTGELFF. CDR3 nucleotide sequence: TGTGCCACCAGTGATCGTAGGACAGGGACGAACACCGGGGAGCTGTTTTTT. V is TRBV24-1 and J is TRBJ2-2, with 8 bases that match TRBD1. The CDR3 loop spans 17 amino acids. Germline assignment: CDR1 KGHDR and CDR2 SFDVKD. The junction had 5 bases not matched to a gene; V was cut back by 3 bases and J by 0 bases.

This chain joins TRBV5-6 and TRBJ1-2; D is possibly TRBD1 (5 bases). V was pared by 0 bases and J by 7 bases, with 10 bases between. Looked up from germline, CDR1 is SGHDT and CDR2 is YYEEEE. The CDR3 runs to 13 residues. The CDR3 DNA sequence: TGTGCCAGCAGCTTGGAACAGGTTGGTGGCTACACCTTC. It is translated as CASSLEQVGGYTF.

The CDR3 DNA is TGTGCCAGCAGCCGCGCGGGGCCAAACACTGAAGCTTTCTTT. Translated, it gives CASSRAGPNTEAFF. The chain links TRBV7-9 to TRBJ1-1; the D gene is possibly TRBD1 (5 bases). The V end lost 5 bases, the J end lost 2 bases, and 12 bases lay between the germline ends. Germline loops: CDR1 SEHNR, CDR2 FQNEAQ (reference sequence). This CDR3 contains 14 residues.

The CDR3 loop is CASIGAGFLSSYNEQFF. CDR3 in DNA: TGTGCCAGCATCGGTGCGGGATTCCTTAGCTCCTACAATGAGCAGTTCTTC. The V gene is TRBV11-2, the J gene TRBJ2-1, with D possibly matching TRBD2 (6 bases). The V gene's germline CDR1 is SGHAT and CDR2 FQNNGV. The CDR3 runs to 17 residues. The ends were cut back, 7 bases at V and 0 bases at J, with 19 bases in the middle.

The chain has TRBV6-1 and TRBJ2-2; 7 positions agree with TRBD1. The CDR3 loop spans 17 amino acids. With V trimmed by 4 bases and J by 1 base, 9 bases remained unmatched. Looked up from germline, CDR1 is MNHNS and CDR2 is SASEGT. The CDR3 reads CASSGDRVILNTGELFF. The DNA for the CDR3 is TGTGCCAGCAGTGGTGACAGGGTAATATTGAACACCGGGGAGCTGTTTTTT.

The V call is TRBV4-1, the J call TRBJ1-5; D unclear. The V end lost 0 bases, the J end lost 6 bases, and 12 bases lay between the germline ends. CDR3 length equals 15 residues. Germline lookup yields CDR1 MGHRA and CDR2 YSYEKL. The chain's CDR3 is CASSQDLSVLQPQHF. The CDR3 DNA follows: TGCGCCAGCAGCCAAGATCTAAGTGTTCTTCAGCCCCAGCATTTT.

This clone was recorded only once. The rearrangement links TRBV19 to TRBJ2-7; D remains unclear. The CDR3 consists of 13 residues. V lost 10 bases, J lost 3 bases, and 16 bases lay in between. Germline V CDR1 and CDR2: LNHDA, SQIVND (reference sequence). CDR3 residues: CATAIPFSYEQYF. The CDR3 DNA reads TGTGCCACAGCAATCCCCTTCAGCTACGAGCAGTACTTC.

V and J are TRBV7-9 and TRBJ2-7; D is perhaps TRBD2 (5 bases). V shed 4 bases and J shed 4 bases, with 8 bases lying between them. The CDR3 consists of 12 residues. Germline V lookup: CDR1 SEHNR, CDR2 FQNEAQ (reference sequence). CDR3 sequence reads: CASSYGGYEQYF. The CDR3 DNA reads as TGTGCCAGCAGCTACGGAGGATACGAGCAGTACTTC.

There are a few counts of this clone. This chain uses TRBV18 with TRBJ1-2, with 7 bases identical to TRBD1. Trimming took 3 bases from V and 8 from J; bases not matched to a gene: 9. The germline V gene encodes CDR1 KGHSH and CDR2 LQKENI. This CDR3 is 14 amino acids long. The CDR3: CASSPFTTGSGYTF. CDR3 sequence (DNA): TGTGCCAGCTCACCGTTTACGACAGGGAGCGGCTACACCTTC.

The V gene is TRBV5-1, the J gene TRBJ1-1; no reliable D call. Trimming shortened V by 3 bases and J by 0 bases, and 18 bases separated the two germline ends. Germline-derived CDR1 and CDR2 are SGHRS and YFSETQ. CDR3 size: 17 residues. The CDR3 protein is CASSSGMGRNMNTEAFF. In nucleotides, the CDR3 is TGCGCCAGCAGCTCGGGCATGGGTAGGAACATGAACACTGAAGCTTTCTTT.

J is TRBJ1-3 and V is TRBV7-8; D is unclear. CDR1 and CDR2 (germline): SGHVS, FQNEAQ. This CDR3 has 16 amino acids. The V gene lost 5 bases and the J gene lost 0 bases, with 14 bases spanning the gap. CDR3 nucleotides: TGTGCCAGCAGCCAGCATAGGGTTAGCTCTGGAAACACCATATATTTT. Encoded protein: CASSQHRVSSGNTIYF.

Relative to its sample, this clone is medium-sized. CDR3 in DNA: TGCGCCAGCGGGGACACCGGGGAGCTGTTTTTT. Its protein product is CASGDTGELFF. This chain uses TRBV5-1 with TRBJ2-2; no definite D call. The V gene's germline CDR1 is SGHRS and CDR2 YFSETQ. This CDR3 has 11 amino acids. Trimming left V 7 bases short and J 3 bases short, with 4 bases between.

This clone is a singleton in its sample. The chain uses TRBV6-5 and TRBJ2-1; D gene uncertain. The V gene lost 7 bases and the J gene lost 0 bases, with 13 bases spanning the gap. Germline V gene sequence: CDR1 MNHEY, CDR2 SVGAGI. This CDR3 region has 15 residues. In DNA, the CDR3 is TGTGCCAGCACGGTCAAGGGAATCTCCTACAATGAGCAGTTCTTC. It specifies CASTVKGISYNEQFF.

This sequence joins TRBV11-3 and TRBJ2-1, with D possibly matching TRBD2 (5 bases). The CDR3 is made up of 16 amino acids. CDR1 is SGHNT and CDR2 is YENEEA in the germline V gene. V shed 3 bases and J shed 6 bases, with 18 bases lying between them. CDR3 loop: CASSFPPPLASNEQFF. The CDR3 DNA is TGTGCCAGCAGCTTTCCGCCCCCCCTAGCTTCCAATGAGCAGTTCTTC.

V is TRBV28 and J is TRBJ1-6; D remains ambiguous. This CDR3 comprises 15 residues. The germline CDR1 and CDR2 sequences are MDHEN and SYDVKM. The germline V and J ends were trimmed by 5 bases and 8 bases, with 16 bases remaining between them. The CDR3 nucleotides read TGTGCCAGCAGTGGAGTTTTCGGGGTGGATTCACCCCTCCACTTT. It yields the protein CASSGVFGVDSPLHF.

This clone appeared a single time. V gene TRBV28 combines with J gene TRBJ2-5; maybe TRBD2 (5 bases). CDR1 is MDHEN, CDR2 SYDVKM, per germline. CDR3 size: 14 residues. Trimming took 3 bases from V and 4 from J, leaving 12 bases between them. The CDR3 DNA reads as TGTGCCAGCAGTTTGCGAGGGCGTATAGAGACCCAGTACTTC. This translates into CASSLRGRIETQYF.

This clone has only one observation. This chain links TRBV19 with TRBJ1-2; no clear D gene. Trimming removed 6 bases from V and 4 bases from J, with 9 bases in between. This CDR3 has 12 amino acids. From germline, CDR1 is LNHDA and CDR2 SQIVND (reference sequence). The CDR3 DNA reads TGTGCCAGTAGAGCCACAGCCTATGGCTACACCTTC. Translated, it gives CASRATAYGYTF.

J is TRBJ2-3 and V is TRBV4-1; TRBD2 aligns across 10 bases. The trim removed 2 bases at V and 11 bases at J, leaving 13 bases unmatched. CDR1 MGHRA and CDR2 YSYEKL come from the germline V gene. This CDR3 spans 16 amino acids. In DNA form, the CDR3 reads TGCGCCAGCAGCCAATCCCCAGCGGGGGGGCTAGGGGAGCAGTATTTT. It codes for CASSQSPAGGLGEQYF.